This T cell receptor beta chain stems from a study of T-cell memory formation after mild COVID-19. General study findings and limits: Clones shrinking between day 15 and 85 showed a balanced CD4/CD8 split, and those that grew later tilted toward CD4+. SARS-CoV-2 specificity was not confirmed for second-wave clones peaking on day 37. The appearance of some responding clones in pre-infection memory suggested that cross-reactive memory joined.

CDR1 is SGHNT, CDR2 YENEEA, per germline. V was clipped by 0 bases and J by 0 bases, with 13 bases between them. The length of the CDR3 is 17 residues. One entry per CDR3 protein, called by TCRdb with MiXCR from the 5' RACE reads. The data contain roughly 610,000 distinct CDR3 sequences, 17% of them singletons. Regarding this clonotype: Its target is not known.

The receptor comes from an adult woman who had mild COVID-19 (a few samples of this study predate the infection). Cell type and time point are not known. Sequenced: PBMCs or a T cell subset sorted from them (not recorded which). The chain uses TRBV11-3 and TRBJ2-3; D unresolved. The CDR3 DNA is TGTGCCAGCAGCTTAGATGCCCAGAACCCTAGCACAGATACGCAGTATTTT. Its translation: CASSLDAQNPSTDTQYF. The whole variable domain, filled in from reference TRBV11-3 and TRBJ2-3, reads EAGVVQSPRYKIIEKKQPVAFWCNPISGHNTLYWYLQNLGQGPELLIRYENEEAVDDSQLPKDRFSAERLKGVDSTLKIQPAELGDSAVYLCASSLDAQNPSTDTQYFGPGTRLTVL.